The clone carrying this T cell receptor beta chain was seen more than once but under ten times. In TCRdb, the 5' RACE reads were re-called with MiXCR into one record per CDR3 protein. The sample has 690,000 or so distinct CDR3 sequences; around 8.3% are singletons. The length of the CDR3 is 17 residues. V was clipped by 5 bases and J by 6 bases, with 26 bases between them. CDR1 and CDR2 (germline): MDHEN, SYDVKM. Only healthy Caucasians were enrolled as donors. The source of the sample is a study of identical twins. This sample also appeared in a second study, on yellow fever vaccine responses in identical twins.

Sequenced material: PBMCs. The V call is TRBV28, the J call TRBJ2-7; unclear D gene. The TCR was taken from a woman aged 18-29 years in good health. The CDR3 region has the DNA TGTGCCAGCAGTACACGTACCCCCGGTGGGGTAACTGGCGAGCAGTACTTC. It translates to CASSTRTPGGVTGEQYF.